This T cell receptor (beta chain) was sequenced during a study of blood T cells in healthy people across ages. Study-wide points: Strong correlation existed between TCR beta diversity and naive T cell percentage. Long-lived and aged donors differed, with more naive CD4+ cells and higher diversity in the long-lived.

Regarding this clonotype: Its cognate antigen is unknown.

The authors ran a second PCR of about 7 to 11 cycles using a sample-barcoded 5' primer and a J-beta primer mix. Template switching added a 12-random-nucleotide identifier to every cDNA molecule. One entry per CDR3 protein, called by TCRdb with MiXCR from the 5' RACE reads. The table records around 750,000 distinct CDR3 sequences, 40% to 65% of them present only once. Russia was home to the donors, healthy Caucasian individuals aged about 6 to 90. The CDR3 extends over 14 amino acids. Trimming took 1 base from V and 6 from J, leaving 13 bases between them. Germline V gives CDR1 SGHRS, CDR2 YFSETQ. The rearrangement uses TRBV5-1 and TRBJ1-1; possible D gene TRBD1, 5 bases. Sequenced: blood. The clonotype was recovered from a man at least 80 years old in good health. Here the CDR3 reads CASSLLPGEAEAFF. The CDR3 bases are TGCGCCAGCAGCTTGCTACCGGGGGAGGCTGAAGCTTTCTTT.